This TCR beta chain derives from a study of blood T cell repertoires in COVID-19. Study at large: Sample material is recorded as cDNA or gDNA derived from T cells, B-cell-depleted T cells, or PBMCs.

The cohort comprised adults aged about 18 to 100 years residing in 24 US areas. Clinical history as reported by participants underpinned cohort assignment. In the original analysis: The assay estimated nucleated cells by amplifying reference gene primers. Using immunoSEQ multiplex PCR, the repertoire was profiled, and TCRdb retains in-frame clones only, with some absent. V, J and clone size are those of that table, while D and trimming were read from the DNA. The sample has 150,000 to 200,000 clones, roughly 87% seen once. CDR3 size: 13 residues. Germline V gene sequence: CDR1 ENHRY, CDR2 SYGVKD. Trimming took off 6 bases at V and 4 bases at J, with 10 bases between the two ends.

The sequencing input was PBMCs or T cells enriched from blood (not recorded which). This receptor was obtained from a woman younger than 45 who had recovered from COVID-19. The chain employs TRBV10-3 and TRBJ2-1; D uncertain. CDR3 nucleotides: TGTGCCATCAGAAAAATCAGTTACAATGAGCAGTTCTTC. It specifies CAIRKISYNEQFF.